This T cell receptor beta chain is drawn from a study of T cell responses to AZD1222 COVID-19 vaccine. Study information: Some second doses came at about 4 weeks and others at about 12 weeks; these were pooled.

With regard to this clone: The antigen is not known.

TCRdb's table, derived via immunoSEQ multiplex PCR, lists solely in-frame clones and lacks some. Of roughly 140,000 clones listed, 91% are singletons. The study's findings and limits: White British people made up most donors, females outnumbered males, and clonal diversity was possibly underestimated.

Germline V gene data show CDR1 as SGDLS and CDR2 as YYNGEE. The V and J ends lost 3 bases and 5 bases, in that order; junction bases with no gene match: 3. The CDR3 totals 14 residues. This material consisted of peripheral blood, taken on day 0 of AZD1222 vaccination. This rearrangement joins TRBV9 to TRBJ1-4; 8 bases map to TRBD1. The sequence came from an adult in good health. CDR3 sequence (DNA): TGTGCCAGCAGCGCAGGGGGCCCGAATGAAAAACTGTTTTTT. Its translation is CASSAGGPNEKLFF.